The rows below give T cell receptor beta chains drawn from one sample of a study of CD8 T cells in ankylosing spondylitis. Each CDR3 protein gets one entry after TCRdb re-called the 5' RACE reads with MiXCR. Here the sample spans under 300,000 distinct CDR3 sequences, about 18% being singletons. Material for sequencing was blood, either unsorted or a sorted T cell fraction (not recorded which). These receptors originate from a male donor with ankylosing spondylitis or in good health (not recorded which). Both conserved end residues are part of each CDR3. The D gene is left open where the match is weak. Size is stated for part of the rows, as once, few or many counts, or as a class when the clone is expanded.

few,TRBD2,TRBJ2-2,TRBV7-8,CASSLILAGGPVELFF,TGTGCCAGCAGCTTAATTTTAGCGGGAGGGCCCGTGGAGCTGTTTTTT
-,-,TRBJ2-1,TRBV20-1,CSARVRGTGSYNEQFF,TGCAGTGCTAGAGTGAGGGGGACCGGCTCCTACAATGAGCAGTTCTTC
many,-,TRBJ2-7,TRBV4-1,CASSQAGDYEQYF,TGCGCCAGCAGCCAGGCAGGGGACTACGAGCAGTACTTC
many,TRBD1,TRBJ1-2,TRBV15,CATSRDWGQRKEGYTF,TGTGCCACCAGCAGAGATTGGGGACAGAGGAAGGAAGGCTACACCTTC
-,-,TRBJ2-7,TRBV20-1,CSASPRGAYEQYF,TGCAGTGCTAGCCCGCGGGGTGCCTACGAGCAGTACTTC
-,-,TRBJ2-2,TRBV29-1,CSVEYPTTNTGELFF,TGCAGCGTTGAATATCCGACTACTAACACCGGGGAGCTGTTTTTT
once,TRBD2,TRBJ2-3,TRBV5-1,CASSLGYSGSTDTQYF,TGCGCCAGCAGCTTGGGGTATAGCGGGAGCACAGATACGCAGTATTTT
many,TRBD2,TRBJ2-3,TRBV20-1,CSAEIAGEDTQYF,TGCAGTGCCGAAATAGCGGGAGAGGATACGCAGTATTTT
-,TRBD2,TRBJ2-1,TRBV20-1,CSARDTGLAEGITHNEQFF,TGCAGTGCTAGAGATACGGGACTAGCGGAGGGAATTACCCACAATGAGCAGTTCTTC
-,TRBD2,TRBJ2-1,TRBV27,CASSLEGAGASYNEQFF,TGTGCCAGCAGTTTAGAGGGAGCGGGAGCCTCCTACAATGAGCAGTTCTTC
-,-,TRBJ2-7,TRBV9,CASSPFPGASYEQYF,TGTGCCAGCAGCCCCTTCCCGGGAGCCTCCTACGAGCAGTACTTC
-,TRBD2,TRBJ2-7,TRBV5-1,CASSLWGGSYEQYF,TGCGCCAGCAGCTTGTGGGGCGGGAGTTACGAGCAGTACTTC
-,TRBD1,TRBJ2-2,TRBV28,CASSLPDRGNTGELFF,TGTGCCAGCAGTCTACCGGACAGGGGGAACACCGGGGAGCTGTTTTTT
many,TRBD2,TRBJ2-1,TRBV29-1,CSVDGGGTSGGNEQFF,TGCAGCGTTGATGGGGGCGGGACTAGCGGGGGCAATGAGCAGTTCTTC
many,TRBD2,TRBJ2-2,TRBV2,CASGLGTSLSNGELFF,TGTGCCAGCGGATTGGGGACTAGCCTATCAAACGGGGAGCTGTTTTTT
-,-,TRBJ1-6,TRBV11-2,CASSAGEGVANSPLHF,TGTGCCAGCAGCGCGGGGGAGGGGGTGGCAAATTCACCCCTCCACTTT
once,-,TRBJ2-7,TRBV7-2,CASSLFGAVDEQYF,TGTGCCAGCAGCTTATTCGGGGCTGTGGACGAGCAGTACTTC
-,TRBD1,TRBJ2-3,TRBV2,CARTGSADTQYF,TGTGCCAGGACAGGGAGCGCAGATACGCAGTATTTT
few,TRBD1,TRBJ2-1,TRBV7-9,CASSLAGQELDNEQFF,TGTGCCAGCAGCTTAGCTGGACAGGAGCTGGACAATGAGCAGTTCTTC
-,TRBD2,TRBJ2-5,TRBV27,CASSLRSSGSPTAQTQYF,TGTGCCAGCAGTTTAAGGTCTAGCGGGAGCCCCACGGCTCAGACCCAGTACTTC
-,TRBD1,TRBJ1-2,TRBV29-1,CSVGRDREGHGYTF,TGCAGCGTTGGCCGGGACAGGGAAGGGCATGGCTACACCTTC
-,-,TRBJ2-5,TRBV7-9,CASSLRLEETQYF,TGTGCCAGCAGCCTTCGACTAGAAGAGACCCAGTACTTC
few,-,TRBJ2-4,TRBV6-5,CASSYSLGMKNIQYF,TGTGCCAGCAGTTACTCGCTGGGCATGAAAAACATTCAGTACTTC
few,-,TRBJ2-1,TRBV5-4,CASSLGGGLDNEQFF,TGTGCCAGCAGCTTGGGCGGGGGCCTGGACAATGAGCAGTTCTTC
many,TRBD2,TRBJ2-1,TRBV20-1,CSAVAGGDYNEQFF,TGCAGTGCTGTAGCGGGAGGGGACTACAATGAGCAGTTCTTC
few,-,TRBJ1-5,TRBV27,CASSRASNQPQHF,TGTGCCAGCAGCAGGGCTAGCAATCAGCCCCAGCATTTT
many,-,TRBJ2-7,TRBV6-2/TRBV6-3,CASSYYIYEQYF,TGTGCCAGCAGTTACTACATTTACGAGCAGTACTTC
many,TRBD2,TRBJ2-7,TRBV20-1,CSARASGSYEQYF,TGCAGTGCTAGAGCTAGCGGCTCCTACGAGCAGTACTTC
-,-,TRBJ1-3,TRBV12-3/TRBV12-4,CASSPDLSGNTIYF,TGTGCCAGCAGCCCAGACCTTTCTGGAAACACCATATATTTT
-,-,TRBJ2-1,TRBV5-4,CASSWDEEQFF,TGTGCCAGCAGCTGGGACGAGGAGCAGTTCTTC
-,-,TRBJ2-1,TRBV3-1,CASSQAGRELDEQFF,TGTGCCAGCAGCCAAGCGGGGCGGGAACTTGATGAGCAGTTCTTC
many,TRBD2,TRBJ2-1,TRBV2,CASSEPEGAAGVGSYNEQFF,TGTGCCAGCAGTGAACCGGAAGGGGCAGCGGGAGTGGGCTCCTACAATGAGCAGTTCTTC
many,TRBD2,TRBJ2-1,TRBV28,CASSPRGGSYNEQFF,TGTGCCAGCAGCCCCCGGGGGGGGTCCTACAATGAGCAGTTCTTC
-,-,TRBJ2-1,TRBV7-2,CASSFIGSYNEQFF,TGTGCCAGCAGCTTTATTGGCTCCTACAATGAGCAGTTCTTC
many,-,TRBJ2-1,TRBV29-1,CSVDPGNEQFF,TGCAGCGTTGATCCAGGCAATGAGCAGTTCTTC
-,-,TRBJ2-5,TRBV9,CTSSVAGGRETQYF,TGTACCAGCAGCGTAGCCGGGGGTAGGGAGACCCAGTACTTC
few,-,TRBJ2-7,TRBV10-3,CAVANGPTYEQYF,TGTGCCGTGGCGAACGGCCCGACCTACGAGCAGTACTTC
-,-,TRBJ2-7,TRBV25-1,CASSEFSYEQYF,TGTGCCAGCAGTGAATTTTCCTACGAGCAGTACTTC
-,TRBD2,TRBJ2-7,TRBV12-3/TRBV12-4,CASSFGLAGEQYF,TGTGCCAGCAGTTTCGGCCTAGCGGGGGAGCAGTACTTC
-,TRBD2,TRBJ2-5,TRBV12-3/TRBV12-4,CASSNLPGGLETQYF,TGTGCCAGCAGTAACCTACCGGGAGGCCTCGAGACCCAGTACTTC
-,-,TRBJ2-3,TRBV7-8,CASSPPGPVLTTQYF,TGTGCCAGCAGCCCACCGGGACCCGTATTGACTACGCAGTATTTT
few,TRBD2,TRBJ2-5,TRBV27,CASSTGLAGVETQYF,TGTGCCAGCAGCACAGGACTAGCGGGAGTGGAGACCCAGTACTTC
few,TRBD1,TRBJ2-1,TRBV7-6,CASSFWTGGGSRMGEQFF,TGTGCCAGCAGCTTTTGGACAGGGGGCGGGAGTCGGATGGGTGAGCAGTTCTTC
many,TRBD2,TRBJ2-1,TRBV14,CASSEPPSGSYNEQFF,TGTGCCAGCAGCGAACCACCTAGCGGATCCTACAATGAGCAGTTCTTC
many,-,TRBJ1-5,TRBV27,CASSFSNQPQHF,TGTGCCAGCAGTTTTTCCAATCAGCCCCAGCATTTT
-,TRBD1,TRBJ2-3,TRBV29-1,CSVDRDRYTDTQYF,TGCAGCGTTGATAGGGACAGATACACAGATACGCAGTATTTT
-,TRBD2,TRBJ2-1,TRBV20-1,CSARDGNSGTGEQFF,TGCAGTGCTAGAGATGGTAATAGCGGGACGGGTGAGCAGTTCTTC
few,-,TRBJ2-2,TRBV29-1,CSVKGGTGELFF,TGCAGCGTGAAAGGGGGCACCGGGGAGCTGTTTTTT
few,-,TRBJ2-5,TRBV5-5,CASSLSHRVVGETQYF,TGTGCCAGCAGCTTATCCCACAGGGTGGTGGGAGAGACCCAGTACTTC
many,-,TRBJ2-1,TRBV10-2,CASSDSPYNEQFF,TGCGCCAGCAGTGACTCGCCATACAATGAGCAGTTCTTC
-,TRBD2,TRBJ2-2,TRBV20-1,CSAREVFLAGKAGELFF,TGCAGTGCTAGAGAGGTTTTTCTAGCGGGGAAGGCCGGGGAGCTGTTTTTT
many,TRBD1,TRBJ1-1,TRBV4-1,CASSLNRGGPMNTEAFF,TGCGCCAGCAGCCTGAACAGGGGTGGTCCCATGAACACTGAAGCTTTCTTT
few,-,TRBJ2-1,TRBV14,CASSQEFVGLNNEQFF,TGTGCCAGCAGCCAAGAATTCGTGGGACTCAACAATGAGCAGTTCTTC
-,-,TRBJ2-7,TRBV29-1,CSVVTASNEQYF,TGCAGCGTTGTAACAGCCTCCAACGAGCAGTACTTC
-,TRBD1,TRBJ2-5,TRBV20-1,CSANRGETQYF,TGCAGTGCAAACAGGGGGGAGACCCAGTACTTC
many,-,TRBJ2-3,TRBV4-1,CASSQETRILAFPDTQYF,TGCGCCAGCAGCCAAGAAACAAGGATTCTTGCGTTCCCAGATACGCAGTATTTT
few,-,TRBJ1-1,TRBV29-1,CSVDQGVTRDTEAFF,TGCAGCGTTGACCAAGGGGTTACGCGGGACACTGAAGCTTTCTTT